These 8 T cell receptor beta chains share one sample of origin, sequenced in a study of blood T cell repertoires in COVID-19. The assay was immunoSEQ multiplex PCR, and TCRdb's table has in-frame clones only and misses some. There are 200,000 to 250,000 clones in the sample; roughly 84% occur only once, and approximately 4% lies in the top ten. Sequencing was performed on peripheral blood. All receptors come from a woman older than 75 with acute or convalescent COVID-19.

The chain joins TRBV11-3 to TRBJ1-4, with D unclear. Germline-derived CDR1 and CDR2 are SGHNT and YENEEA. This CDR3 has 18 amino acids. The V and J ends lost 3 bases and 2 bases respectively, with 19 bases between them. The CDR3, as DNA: TGTGCCAGCAGCTTTAGAGGTAGTGCCCTACCGACTAATGAAAAACTGTTTTTT. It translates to CASSFRGSALPTNEKLFF.

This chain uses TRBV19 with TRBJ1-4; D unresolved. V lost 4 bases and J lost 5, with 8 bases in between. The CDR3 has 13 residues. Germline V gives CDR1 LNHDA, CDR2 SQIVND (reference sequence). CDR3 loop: CASSKFLNEKLFF. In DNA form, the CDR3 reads TGTGCCAGTAGTAAATTCCTCAATGAAAAACTGTTTTTT.

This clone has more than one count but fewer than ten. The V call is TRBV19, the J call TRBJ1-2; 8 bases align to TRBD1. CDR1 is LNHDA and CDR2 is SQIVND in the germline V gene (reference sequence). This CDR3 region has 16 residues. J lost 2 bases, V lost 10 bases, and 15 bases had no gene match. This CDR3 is CATLGVRQGLNYGYTF. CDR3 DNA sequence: TGTGCCACCTTAGGAGTGCGACAGGGGCTCAACTATGGCTACACCTTC.

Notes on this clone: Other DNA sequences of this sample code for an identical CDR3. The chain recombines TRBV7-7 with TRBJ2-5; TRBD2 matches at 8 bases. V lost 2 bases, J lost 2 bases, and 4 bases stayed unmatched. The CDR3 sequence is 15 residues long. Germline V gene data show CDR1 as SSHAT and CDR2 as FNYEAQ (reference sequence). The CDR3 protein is CASSLLAGGQETQYF. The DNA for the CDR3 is TGTGCCAGCAGCTTATTGGCGGGGGGACAAGAGACCCAGTACTTC. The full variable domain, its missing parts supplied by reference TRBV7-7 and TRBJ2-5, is GAGVSQSPRYKVTKRGQDVTLRCDPISSHATLYWYQQALGQGPEFLTYFNYEAQPDKSGLPSDRFSAERPEGSISTLTIQRTEQRDSAMYRCASSLLAGGQETQYFGPGTRLLVL.

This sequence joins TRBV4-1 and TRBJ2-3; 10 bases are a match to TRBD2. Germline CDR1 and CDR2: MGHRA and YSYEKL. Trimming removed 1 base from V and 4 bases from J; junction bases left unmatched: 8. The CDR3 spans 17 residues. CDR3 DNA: TGCGCCAGCAGCCAAGGGCAGACTAGCGGGTTCCCAGATACGCAGTATTTT. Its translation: CASSQGQTSGFPDTQYF.

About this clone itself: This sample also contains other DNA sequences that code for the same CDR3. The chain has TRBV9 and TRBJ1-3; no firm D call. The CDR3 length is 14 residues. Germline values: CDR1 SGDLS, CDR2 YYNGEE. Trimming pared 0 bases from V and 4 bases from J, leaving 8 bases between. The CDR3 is CASSVATAGNTIYF. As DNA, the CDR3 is TGTGCCAGCAGCGTAGCCACAGCAGGAAACACCATATATTTT.

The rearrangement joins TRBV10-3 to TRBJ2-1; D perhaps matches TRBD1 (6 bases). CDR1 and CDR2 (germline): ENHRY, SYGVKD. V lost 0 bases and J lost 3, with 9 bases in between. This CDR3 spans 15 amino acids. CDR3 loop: CAISESGDNYNEQFF. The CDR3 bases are TGTGCCATCAGTGAGTCAGGGGACAACTACAATGAGCAGTTCTTC.

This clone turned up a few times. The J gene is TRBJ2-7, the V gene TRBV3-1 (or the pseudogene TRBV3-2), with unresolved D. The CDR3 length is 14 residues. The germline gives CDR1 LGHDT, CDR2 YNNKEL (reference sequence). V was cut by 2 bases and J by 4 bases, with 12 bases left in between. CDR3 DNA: TGTGCCAGCAGCCAATCCTTCGCAGTGTACGAGCAGTACTTC. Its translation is CASSQSFAVYEQYF.